This TCR beta chain was documented in a study of regulatory T cells in long-lasting Graves disease. Regarding time point: newly diagnosed GD, antithyroid drugs for less than 3 months. The TCR library was made from RNA extracted from PBMCs. V gave up 4 bases and J gave up 4 bases; unmatched junction bases: 18. The CDR3 loop spans 18 amino acids. The germline CDR1 and CDR2 sequences are MDHEN and SYDVKM. iRepertoire HTBI primers and Arm-PCR of CDR3 regions built TCR beta libraries. TCRdb reprocessed the multiplex PCR reads via MiXCR and lists one record per CDR3 protein. The profile shows about 360,000 distinct CDR3 sequences, roughly 16% of them singletons. This clonotype was seen many times. These data were also reused for a study on T cells in Graves' hyperthyroidism and ophthalmopathy.

The chain carries TRBV28 and TRBJ1-2; the match to TRBD1 covers 7 bases. This sequence was found in a woman between 18 and 30 years old with Graves disease. The sample consisted of peripheral blood mononuclear cells (PBMCs), taken at new diagnosis, from a patient treated with antithyroid drugs. The CDR3, as DNA: TGTGCCAGCAGTTCTGCCATAACAGGGGACGGGGGTGGCTATGGCTACACCTTC. Its protein is CASSSAITGDGGGYGYTF.